The rows below give T cell receptor beta chains drawn from one sample of a study of spatial heterogeneity in lung cancer. From the 5' RACE reads, TCRdb called clonotypes with MiXCR, one entry per CDR3 protein. The top ten clones hold 10% to 13% of a sample with 23,000 or so distinct CDR3 sequences, about 6.8% of them seen once. Material: lung tumor tissue, obtained at surgery. All receptors come from a male donor with early-stage non-small cell lung cancer. Each CDR3 is given with its conserved first and last residue. Fields, in order: J gene, D gene, clone size, V gene, CDR3 protein, CDR3 DNA. D genes are given only for firm matches. Clone size is shown for a subset of rows, as once, few, many or a class of expanded clone.

j_call: TRBJ2-1
d_call: -
clone_size: -
v_call: TRBV2
cdr3_aa: CASRATYSSEQFF
cdr3_nt: TGTGCCAGCAGAGCCACCTATAGTAGTGAGCAGTTCTTC

j_call: TRBJ2-5
d_call: TRBD2
clone_size: many
v_call: TRBV6-1
cdr3_aa: CASSSKLAGTFQETQYF
cdr3_nt: TGTGCCAGCAGCAGTAAGTTAGCGGGGACGTTCCAAGAGACCCAGTACTTC

j_call: TRBJ1-4
d_call: -
clone_size: many
v_call: TRBV7-2
cdr3_aa: CASSTQTATNEKLFF
cdr3_nt: TGTGCCAGCAGCACTCAAACTGCAACTAATGAAAAACTGTTTTTT

j_call: TRBJ2-7
d_call: -
clone_size: -
v_call: TRBV28
cdr3_aa: CASSPLKVRATKPYEQYF
cdr3_nt: TGTGCCAGCAGCCCGCTAAAGGTCCGCGCGACCAAACCCTACGAGCAGTACTTC

j_call: TRBJ2-6
d_call: -
clone_size: many
v_call: TRBV7-2
cdr3_aa: CASSLAKQKTNVLTF
cdr3_nt: TGTGCCAGCAGCTTAGCTAAGCAGAAGACCAACGTCCTGACTTTC

j_call: TRBJ2-1
d_call: -
clone_size: medium-sized
v_call: TRBV20-1
cdr3_aa: CSASRDSRNNEQFF
cdr3_nt: TGCAGTGCTAGCCGGGATTCCAGGAACAATGAGCAGTTCTTC

j_call: TRBJ1-5
d_call: TRBD1
clone_size: many
v_call: TRBV4-3
cdr3_aa: CASSQDRGIRQPQHF
cdr3_nt: TGCGCCAGCAGCCAAGACAGGGGGATCCGCCAGCCCCAGCATTTT

j_call: TRBJ2-5
d_call: -
clone_size: -
v_call: TRBV3-1
cdr3_aa: CASSLKGGFGETQYF
cdr3_nt: TGTGCCAGCAGCCTCAAGGGGGGTTTCGGAGAGACCCAGTACTTC

j_call: TRBJ1-6
d_call: TRBD1
clone_size: many
v_call: TRBV4-2
cdr3_aa: CASSYATGGQENSPLHF
cdr3_nt: TGTGCCAGCAGCTATGCTACAGGGGGCCAGGAAAATTCACCCCTCCACTTT

j_call: TRBJ2-7
d_call: TRBD1
clone_size: many
v_call: TRBV28
cdr3_aa: CASSPHRGMNEQYF
cdr3_nt: TGTGCCAGCAGTCCCCACAGGGGGATGAACGAGCAGTACTTC

j_call: TRBJ1-1
d_call: -
clone_size: many
v_call: TRBV28
cdr3_aa: CASSLKWVTEAFF
cdr3_nt: TGTGCCAGCAGCTTAAAGTGGGTGACGGAAGCTTTCTTT

j_call: TRBJ2-1
d_call: -
clone_size: many
v_call: TRBV5-1
cdr3_aa: CASTPTPTGNEQFF
cdr3_nt: TGCGCCAGCACCCCAACCCCCACGGGGAATGAGCAGTTCTTC

j_call: TRBJ2-2
d_call: TRBD2
clone_size: few
v_call: TRBV7-2
cdr3_aa: CASSPRSQIAGMNTGELFF
cdr3_nt: TGTGCCAGCAGCCCAAGGTCCCAAATAGCGGGTATGAACACCGGGGAGCTGTTTTTT

j_call: TRBJ2-1
d_call: TRBD2
clone_size: many
v_call: TRBV7-2
cdr3_aa: CASSTRTSDYNEQFF
cdr3_nt: TGTGCCAGCAGCACGAGGACTAGCGACTACAATGAGCAGTTCTTC

j_call: TRBJ2-1
d_call: -
clone_size: many
v_call: TRBV5-6
cdr3_aa: CASSPGNYNEQFF
cdr3_nt: TGTGCCAGCAGCCCGGGGAACTACAATGAGCAGTTCTTC

j_call: TRBJ2-3
d_call: -
clone_size: many
v_call: TRBV6-6
cdr3_aa: CAIMGVTDTQYF
cdr3_nt: TGTGCCATCATGGGGGTCACAGATACGCAGTATTTT

j_call: TRBJ2-2
d_call: TRBD1
clone_size: many
v_call: TRBV9
cdr3_aa: CASGRDRLNTGELFF
cdr3_nt: TGTGCCAGCGGTCGGGACAGGCTGAACACCGGGGAGCTGTTTTTT

j_call: TRBJ2-7
d_call: TRBD1
clone_size: many
v_call: TRBV4-1
cdr3_aa: CASSQDPGQGVPYEQYF
cdr3_nt: TGCGCCAGCAGCCAAGATCCGGGACAGGGAGTGCCCTACGAGCAGTACTTC

j_call: TRBJ2-5
d_call: TRBD2
clone_size: many
v_call: TRBV14
cdr3_aa: CASSQDPPLLLLAGGRQETQYF
cdr3_nt: TGTGCCAGCAGCCAAGATCCCCCCCTCCTACTACTAGCGGGAGGAAGGCAAGAGACCCAGTACTTC

j_call: TRBJ1-5
d_call: -
clone_size: few
v_call: TRBV11-1
cdr3_aa: CASSLEEGQPQHF
cdr3_nt: TGTGCCAGCAGCTTAGAAGAGGGACAGCCCCAGCATTTT

j_call: TRBJ2-3
d_call: -
clone_size: many
v_call: TRBV30
cdr3_aa: CAWSVRAGSDTQYF
cdr3_nt: TGTGCCTGGAGTGTACGTGCGGGGTCGGATACGCAGTATTTT

j_call: TRBJ2-2
d_call: -
clone_size: many
v_call: TRBV15
cdr3_aa: CATSPLGGGGNTGELFF
cdr3_nt: TGTGCCACCAGCCCCCTCGGGGGCGGCGGGAACACCGGGGAGCTGTTTTTT

j_call: TRBJ2-7
d_call: -
clone_size: few
v_call: TRBV7-6
cdr3_aa: CASSQAGGEQYF
cdr3_nt: TGTGCCAGCAGCCAAGCCGGGGGCGAGCAGTACTTC

j_call: TRBJ2-1
d_call: -
clone_size: -
v_call: TRBV19
cdr3_aa: CASTDRRSRNEQFF
cdr3_nt: TGTGCCAGTACGGACCGGCGGTCCCGCAATGAGCAGTTCTTC

j_call: TRBJ2-5
d_call: -
clone_size: medium-sized
v_call: TRBV6-2/TRBV6-3
cdr3_aa: CASSTLGGPSQETQYF
cdr3_nt: TGTGCCAGCAGTACCTTGGGGGGCCCCTCCCAAGAGACCCAGTACTTC

j_call: TRBJ2-7
d_call: TRBD2
clone_size: many
v_call: TRBV7-9
cdr3_aa: CASSLSGLATYEQYF
cdr3_nt: TGTGCCAGCAGCTTAAGCGGACTAGCGACCTACGAGCAGTACTTC

j_call: TRBJ2-5
d_call: -
clone_size: -
v_call: TRBV2
cdr3_aa: CASSERTPQQTQYF
cdr3_nt: TGTGCCAGCAGTGAAAGGACACCTCAGCAGACCCAGTACTTC

j_call: TRBJ2-7
d_call: -
clone_size: many
v_call: TRBV27
cdr3_aa: CATRSPHIHEQYF
cdr3_nt: TGTGCCACCCGTTCCCCCCATATTCACGAGCAGTACTTC

j_call: TRBJ2-3
d_call: TRBD2
clone_size: many
v_call: TRBV20-1
cdr3_aa: CSASGRGLSTDTQYF
cdr3_nt: TGCAGTGCCAGCGGGAGGGGCCTAAGCACAGATACGCAGTATTTT

j_call: TRBJ1-3
d_call: TRBD1
clone_size: many
v_call: TRBV6-5
cdr3_aa: CASSWTGGNTIYF
cdr3_nt: TGTGCCAGCAGTTGGACAGGGGGAAACACCATATATTTT

j_call: TRBJ1-1
d_call: -
clone_size: many
v_call: TRBV9
cdr3_aa: CASSVGPGPNTEAFF
cdr3_nt: TGTGCCAGCAGCGTGGGCCCAGGGCCGAACACTGAAGCTTTCTTT

j_call: TRBJ2-3
d_call: -
clone_size: few
v_call: TRBV11-2
cdr3_aa: CASSFKVSTDTQYF
cdr3_nt: TGTGCCAGCAGCTTTAAAGTTAGCACAGATACGCAGTATTTT

j_call: TRBJ1-1
d_call: TRBD1
clone_size: many
v_call: TRBV6-5
cdr3_aa: CASSSGQGAGEAFF
cdr3_nt: TGTGCCAGCAGTTCTGGACAGGGGGCTGGTGAAGCTTTCTTT

j_call: TRBJ2-7
d_call: -
clone_size: few
v_call: TRBV6-6
cdr3_aa: CASSLDGDGEQYF
cdr3_nt: TGTGCCAGCAGTTTGGACGGAGATGGAGAGCAGTACTTC

j_call: TRBJ2-7
d_call: -
clone_size: -
v_call: TRBV2
cdr3_aa: CASTAGTSYEQYF
cdr3_nt: TGTGCCAGCACAGCGGGCACCTCCTACGAGCAGTACTTC

j_call: TRBJ1-2
d_call: TRBD1
clone_size: many
v_call: TRBV7-8
cdr3_aa: CASSLVQGAGGYTF
cdr3_nt: TGTGCCAGCAGCTTAGTGCAGGGGGCCGGTGGCTACACCTTC

j_call: TRBJ1-1
d_call: -
clone_size: many
v_call: TRBV7-3
cdr3_aa: CASGLPVGNTEAFF
cdr3_nt: TGTGCCAGCGGCTTACCCGTGGGGAACACTGAAGCTTTCTTT

j_call: TRBJ2-2
d_call: -
clone_size: -
v_call: TRBV30
cdr3_aa: CAWGGHTGELFF
cdr3_nt: TGTGCCTGGGGGGGCCACACCGGGGAGCTGTTTTTT

j_call: TRBJ1-2
d_call: -
clone_size: many
v_call: TRBV2
cdr3_aa: CASKGSNYGYTF
cdr3_nt: TGTGCCAGCAAGGGCAGCAACTATGGCTACACCTTC

j_call: TRBJ2-1
d_call: TRBD2
clone_size: many
v_call: TRBV7-3
cdr3_aa: CASSYHGRATDEQFF
cdr3_nt: TGTGCCAGCAGCTATCACGGGAGGGCCACAGATGAGCAGTTCTTC

j_call: TRBJ1-1
d_call: -
clone_size: many
v_call: TRBV6-5
cdr3_aa: CASSYLGTPNTEAFF
cdr3_nt: TGTGCCAGCAGTTACCTGGGGACACCGAACACTGAAGCTTTCTTT

j_call: TRBJ2-4
d_call: -
clone_size: -
v_call: TRBV2
cdr3_aa: CASSEWEAKNIQYF
cdr3_nt: TGTGCCAGCAGTGAATGGGAAGCCAAAAACATTCAGTACTTC

j_call: TRBJ1-1
d_call: TRBD1
clone_size: many
v_call: TRBV7-6
cdr3_aa: CASRQQGKAFF
cdr3_nt: TGTGCCAGCAGGCAACAGGGGAAAGCTTTCTTT

j_call: TRBJ1-5
d_call: -
clone_size: -
v_call: TRBV19
cdr3_aa: CASSTVPRPQHF
cdr3_nt: TGTGCCAGTAGTACCGTCCCGAGGCCCCAGCATTTT

j_call: TRBJ1-5
d_call: TRBD1
clone_size: many
v_call: TRBV28
cdr3_aa: CASSAGTGGLNQPQHF
cdr3_nt: TGTGCCAGCAGTGCCGGGACAGGGGGCCTCAATCAGCCCCAGCATTTT

j_call: TRBJ2-7
d_call: TRBD2
clone_size: many
v_call: TRBV9
cdr3_aa: CASSSRDYSVYEQYF
cdr3_nt: TGTGCCAGCAGCTCCCGGGACTATTCGGTCTACGAGCAGTACTTC